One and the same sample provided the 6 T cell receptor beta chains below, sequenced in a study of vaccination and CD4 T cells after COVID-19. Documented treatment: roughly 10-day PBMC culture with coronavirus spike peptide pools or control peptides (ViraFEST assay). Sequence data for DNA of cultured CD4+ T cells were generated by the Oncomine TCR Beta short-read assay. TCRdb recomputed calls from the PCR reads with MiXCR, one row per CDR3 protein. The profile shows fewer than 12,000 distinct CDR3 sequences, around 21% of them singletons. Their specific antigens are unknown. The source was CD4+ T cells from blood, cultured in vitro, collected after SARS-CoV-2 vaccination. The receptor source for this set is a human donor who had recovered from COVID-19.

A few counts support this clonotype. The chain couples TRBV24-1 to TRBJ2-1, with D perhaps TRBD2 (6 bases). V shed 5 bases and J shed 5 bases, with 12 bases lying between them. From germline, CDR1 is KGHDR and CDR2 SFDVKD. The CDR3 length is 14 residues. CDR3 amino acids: CATSAGRSDNEQFF. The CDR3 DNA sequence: TGTGCCACCAGTGCAGGGAGGTCGGACAATGAGCAGTTCTTC.

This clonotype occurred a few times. CDR3 sequence: CASSLVSTGDFAQETQYF. CDR3 nucleotides: TGTGCCAGCAGCTTAGTTAGTACTGGGGACTTCGCCCAAGAGACCCAGTACTTC. V and J are TRBV7-8 and TRBJ2-5; perhaps TRBD2 as D (6 bases). CDR3 length: 18 residues. CDR1 is SGHVS, CDR2 FQNEAQ, per germline. V lost 1 base and J 1 base, leaving 19 bases between the germline ends.

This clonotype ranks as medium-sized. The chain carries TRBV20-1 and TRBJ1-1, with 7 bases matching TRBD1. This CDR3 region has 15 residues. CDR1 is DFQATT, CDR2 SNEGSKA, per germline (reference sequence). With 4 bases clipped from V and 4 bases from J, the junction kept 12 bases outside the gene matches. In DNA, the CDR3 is TGCAGTGCTACCCTACAGGGGACCCCGGGCACTGAAGCTTTCTTT. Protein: CSATLQGTPGTEAFF.

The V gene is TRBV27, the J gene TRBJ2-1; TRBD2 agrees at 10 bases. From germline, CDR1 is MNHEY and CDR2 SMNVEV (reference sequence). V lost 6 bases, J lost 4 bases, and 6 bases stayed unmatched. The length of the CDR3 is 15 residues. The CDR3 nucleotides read TGTGCCAGCAGCCAAACTAGCGGGGCTTACAATGAGCAGTTCTTC. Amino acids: CASSQTSGAYNEQFF.

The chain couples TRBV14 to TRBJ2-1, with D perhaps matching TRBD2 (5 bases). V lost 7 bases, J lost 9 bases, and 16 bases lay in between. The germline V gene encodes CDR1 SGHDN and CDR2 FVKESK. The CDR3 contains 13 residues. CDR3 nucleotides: TGTGCCAGCATGGAGGAGGTCCGCGGTGAGCAGTTCTTC. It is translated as CASMEEVRGEQFF.

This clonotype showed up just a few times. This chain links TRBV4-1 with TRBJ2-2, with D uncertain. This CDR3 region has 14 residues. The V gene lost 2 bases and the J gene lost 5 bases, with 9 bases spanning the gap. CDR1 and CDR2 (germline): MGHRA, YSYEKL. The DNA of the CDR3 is TGCGCCAGCAGCCAATCTTACGGGACCGGGGAGCTGTTTTTT. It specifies CASSQSYGTGELFF.